This entry lists 19 T cell receptor beta chains sequenced from one sample in a study of pediatric ulcerative colitis. One to two pinch biopsies were taken from the rectum during colonoscopy. Sequenced by immunoSEQ multiplex PCR; TCRdb stores in-frame clones only, minus some. The table lists 17,000 or so clones, about 74% of them singletons. The source material was gut tissue. The receptors were gathered from a girl aged 5 to 17 with moderate ulcerative colitis.

This sequence joins TRBV5-1 and TRBJ1-1; TRBD1 aligns across 7 bases. V shed 5 bases and J 1 base; nucleotides not matched to a gene: 11. The CDR3 length is 16 residues. Germline lookup yields CDR1 SGHRS and CDR2 YFSETQ. The CDR3 region has the DNA TGCGCCAGCAGATCGGACAGGAGGGCCGGGAACACTGAAGCTTTCTTT. Residues: CASRSDRRAGNTEAFF.

The chain couples TRBV9 to TRBJ2-1; D gene unclear. Germline-derived CDR1 and CDR2 are SGDLS and YYNGEE. The ends were cut back, 4 bases at V and 2 bases at J, with 16 bases in the middle. This CDR3 spans 16 amino acids. The CDR3 reads CASSPTGGSTYNEQFF. CDR3 bases: TGTGCCAGCAGCCCCACGGGCGGCTCCACCTACAATGAGCAGTTCTTC.

To note about this clone: A junction boundary mismatches the germline segment, possibly from a read error. This rearrangement joins TRBV7-7 to TRBJ2-7; the D is unclear. The CDR3 spans 13 residues. Germline V gene lookup returns CDR1 SSHAT and CDR2 FNYEAQ (reference sequence). This CDR3 is CASSFGPSYEQYF. The CDR3 DNA sequence: TGTGCTAGCAGCTTCGGGCCGAGTTACGAGCAGTACTTC.

A few counts support this clone. The chain employs TRBV18 and TRBJ1-5; D call uncertain. The germline V and J ends were trimmed by 5 bases and 3 bases, with 17 bases remaining between them. This CDR3 contains 16 residues. Germline assignment: CDR1 KGHSH and CDR2 LQKENI. CDR3 in amino acids: CASSSNSSTFNQPQHF. The CDR3 DNA reads TGTGCCAGCTCATCAAACAGCTCAACCTTCAATCAGCCCCAGCATTTT. The full variable domain, its missing parts supplied by reference TRBV18 and TRBJ1-5, is NAGVMQNPRHLVRRRGQEARLRCSPMKGHSHVYWYRQLPEEGLKFMVYLQKENIIDESGMPKERFSAEFPKEGPSILRIQQVVRGDSAAYFCASSSNSSTFNQPQHFGDGTRLSIL.

This clone was observed a handful of times. The V call is TRBV9, the J call TRBJ2-5; TRBD1 matches at 8 bases. V shed 2 bases and J 4 bases; nucleotides not matched to a gene: 10. Germline loops: CDR1 SGDLS, CDR2 YYNGEE. This CDR3 has 16 amino acids. CDR3 protein: CASSVGGRGRGETQYF. The CDR3 DNA sequence: TGTGCCAGCAGCGTCGGGGGCAGGGGGCGCGGAGAGACCCAGTACTTC.

This clone came up a few times. The V and J genes are TRBV2 and TRBJ1-2; D possibly corresponds to TRBD1 (6 bases). V was cut by 5 bases and J by 4 bases, with 14 bases left in between. Germline-derived CDR1 and CDR2 are SNHLY and FYNNEI. The CDR3 extends over 14 amino acids. The CDR3 coding sequence is TGTGCCAGCAGTAAGGGGGGGGCAGCCTATGGCTACACCTTC. Translating it yields CASSKGGAAYGYTF.

The chain joins TRBV5-1 to TRBJ2-7; no reliable D call. The CDR3 length is 18 residues. The germline V gene has CDR1 SGHRS and CDR2 YFSETQ. V gave up 0 bases and J gave up 2 bases, with 21 bases separating them. The CDR3 nucleotides read TGCGCCAGCAGCTTGGCCGTGAGTCAACTCGGGCTTACCTACGAGCAGTACTTC. It encodes CASSLAVSQLGLTYEQYF.

The rearrangement joins TRBV7-9 to TRBJ1-6; D ambiguous. The CDR3 runs 12 residues. CDR1 is SEHNR, CDR2 FQNEAQ, per germline (reference sequence). With 1 base removed from V and 10 bases from J, the gap between germline ends came to 5 bases. The CDR3 sequence: CASSLERSPLHF. The CDR3, as DNA: TGTGCCAGCAGCTTAGAACGGTCACCCCTCCACTTT.

The chain has TRBV28 and TRBJ1-2; no reliable D call. Germline CDR1 and CDR2: MDHEN and SYDVKM. V shed 5 bases and J shed 10 bases, with 20 bases lying between them. The CDR3 runs 14 residues. The CDR3 reads CASSTPGAWVVYTF. The CDR3 DNA follows: TGTGCCAGCAGTACCCCGGGAGCTTGGGTGGTCTACACCTTC.

V usage is TRBV9 and J usage is TRBJ1-5; 9 nucleotides align to TRBD1. The CDR3 extends over 15 amino acids. Germline CDR1 is SGDLS and CDR2 is YYNGEE. V shed 3 bases and J 7 bases; nucleotides not matched to a gene: 8. This chain's CDR3 is CASSGGQGPGQPQHF. CDR3 coding DNA: TGTGCCAGCAGCGGGGGACAGGGTCCGGGACAGCCCCAGCATTTT.

This clone was counted a few times. This chain uses TRBV9 with TRBJ2-3; 8 positions match TRBD2. J was trimmed by 0 bases and V by 0 bases; bases with no gene match: 6. This CDR3 comprises 17 residues. Germline V gives CDR1 SGDLS, CDR2 YYNGEE. CDR3 protein: CASSVDWAGGSTDTQYF. The CDR3 coding sequence is TGTGCCAGCAGCGTAGACTGGGCGGGGGGAAGCACAGATACGCAGTATTTT.

The V gene is TRBV19, the J gene TRBJ2-3; no firm D call. This CDR3 spans 14 amino acids. Trimming left V 2 bases short and J 5 bases short, with 11 bases between. Germline V gene data show CDR1 as LNHDA and CDR2 as SQIVND (reference sequence). CDR3 nucleotides: TGTGCCAGTAGTATACCCCCCATGCAAGATACGCAGTATTTT. This sequence encodes CASSIPPMQDTQYF.

This clone appeared a single time. The chain uses TRBV2 and TRBJ1-4; a possible D gene is TRBD1 (6 bases). Deletions cut 4 bases from V and 7 bases from J, with 16 bases between. Per germline, CDR1 SNHLY and CDR2 FYNNEI. This CDR3 spans 15 amino acids. The CDR3 protein is CASSVYQGLGEKLFF. CDR3 coding DNA: TGTGCCAGCAGTGTATATCAGGGGCTTGGTGAAAAACTGTTTTTT.

V gene TRBV29-1 combines with J gene TRBJ2-3; D is perhaps TRBD1 (5 bases). With 7 bases removed from V and 1 base from J, the gap between germline ends came to 15 bases. This CDR3 is built from 14 residues. Germline V gene sequence: CDR1 SQVTM, CDR2 ANQGSEA. CDR3 region: CSARLDIGTDTQYF. As DNA, the CDR3 is TGCAGCGCTAGACTGGACATCGGCACAGATACGCAGTATTTT.

The chain couples TRBV5-1 to TRBJ1-1, with a tentative D call TRBD1 (6 bases). The ends were cut back, 5 bases at V and 0 bases at J, with 20 bases in the middle. The germline gives CDR1 SGHRS, CDR2 YFSETQ. The CDR3 runs to 17 residues. The CDR3: CASSLLGQGIMNTEAFF. The CDR3 nucleotides read TGCGCCAGCAGTTTGCTTGGGCAGGGGATAATGAACACTGAAGCTTTCTTT.

This clone was detected once. The J gene is TRBJ1-1, the V gene TRBV6-4, with D perhaps TRBD1 (6 bases). Germline V lookup: CDR1 MRHNA, CDR2 SNTAGT. Trimming removed 5 bases at V and 8 bases at J, with 18 bases between. The CDR3 has 14 residues. This chain's CDR3 is CASSPVGFQGEAFF. The CDR3 DNA reads as TGTGCCAGCAGTCCCGTGGGGTTCCAGGGGGAAGCTTTCTTT.

The gene calls are TRBV2 and TRBJ2-2; 8 nucleotides agree with TRBD1. CDR3 length: 16 amino acids. V lost 5 bases, J lost 1 base, and 6 bases stayed unmatched. CDR1 is SNHLY, CDR2 FYNNEI, per germline. For the CDR3, the DNA is TGTGCCAGCAGTCTAACCGGGACAGGGAACACCGGGGAGCTGTTTTTT. This sequence encodes CASSLTGTGNTGELFF.

This chain connects TRBV18 to TRBJ2-4; a weak D match, TRBD2 (6 bases). The germline V and J ends were trimmed by 5 bases and 8 bases, with 10 bases remaining between them. Per the germline V gene, CDR1 is KGHSH and CDR2 is LQKENI. This CDR3 is built from 12 residues. The CDR3 DNA sequence: TGTGCCAGCTCATCGGGCGGGGACATTCAGTACTTC. Protein sequence: CASSSGGDIQYF.

The J gene is TRBJ2-7, the V gene TRBV11-3, with TRBD2 matching 10 bases. The V and J ends lost 1 base and 6 bases, in that order; junction bases with no gene match: 6. The germline V gene encodes CDR1 SGHNT and CDR2 YENEEA. This CDR3 is 15 amino acids long. DNA for the CDR3: TGTGCCAGCAGCTTAGGAAGCGGGAGGGCCGTCGAGCAGTACTTC. This codes for CASSLGSGRAVEQYF.